The 3 T cell receptor beta chains below all came from one sample that was sequenced in a study of blood T cell repertoires in COVID-19. The protocol was immunoSEQ multiplex PCR, while the TCRdb copy is restricted to in-frame clones and leaves out a portion. The top ten clones hold about 2.5% of a sample with 120,000 to 150,000 clones, 85% to 90% of them seen once. What was sequenced was peripheral blood. These receptor sequences come from a human donor in a cohort sampled during active COVID-19.

This clone was counted once. This chain connects TRBV29-1 to TRBJ1-2, with a weak D call TRBD1 (6 bases). Germline values: CDR1 SQVTM, CDR2 ANQGSEA. This CDR3 has 14 amino acids. V lost 4 bases to trimming and J lost 6 bases, with 18 bases between them. Here the CDR3 reads CSVGHGDTSNGYTF. CDR3 bases: TGCAGCGTTGGTCACGGGGACACTTCGAATGGCTACACCTTC.

This chain links TRBV6-5 with TRBJ2-1; 11 bases map to TRBD1. V shed 6 bases and J 4 bases; nucleotides not matched to a gene: 5. CDR3 size: 15 residues. CDR1 and CDR2 (germline): MNHEY, SVGAGI. Here the CDR3 DNA reads TGTGCCAGCAGCTCCGGGACAGGGGGGTACAATGAGCAGTTCTTC. It yields the protein CASSSGTGGYNEQFF.

The genes are TRBV27 and TRBJ2-7, with no clear D. CDR3 size: 15 residues. Between the trimmed V and J ends, which lost 1 base and 4 bases, there was a span of 14 bases. The germline gives CDR1 MNHEY, CDR2 SMNVEV (reference sequence). The CDR3 protein is CASSLFGTRIYEQYF. CDR3 sequence (DNA): TGTGCCAGCAGTTTATTTGGTACGCGGATTTACGAGCAGTACTTC.